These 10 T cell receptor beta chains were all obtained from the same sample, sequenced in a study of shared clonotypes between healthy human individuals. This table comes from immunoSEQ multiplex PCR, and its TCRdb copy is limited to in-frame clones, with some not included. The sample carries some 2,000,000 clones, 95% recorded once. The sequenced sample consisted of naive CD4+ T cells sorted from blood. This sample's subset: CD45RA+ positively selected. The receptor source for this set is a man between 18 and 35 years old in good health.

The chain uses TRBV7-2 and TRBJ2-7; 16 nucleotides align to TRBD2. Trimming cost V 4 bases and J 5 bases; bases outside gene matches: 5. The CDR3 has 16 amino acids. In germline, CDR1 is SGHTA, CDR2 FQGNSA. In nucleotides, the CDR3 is TGTGCCAGCAGCTCGGGACTAGCGGGAGGGGCTGACGAGCAGTACTTC. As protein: CASSSGLAGGADEQYF.

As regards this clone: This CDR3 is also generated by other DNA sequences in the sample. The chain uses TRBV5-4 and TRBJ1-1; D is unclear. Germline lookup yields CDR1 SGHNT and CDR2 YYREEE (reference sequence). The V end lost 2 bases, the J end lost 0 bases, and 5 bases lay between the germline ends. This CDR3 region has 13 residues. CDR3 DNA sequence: TGTGCCAGCAGCTTTCGCATGAACACTGAAGCTTTCTTT. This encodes CASSFRMNTEAFF.

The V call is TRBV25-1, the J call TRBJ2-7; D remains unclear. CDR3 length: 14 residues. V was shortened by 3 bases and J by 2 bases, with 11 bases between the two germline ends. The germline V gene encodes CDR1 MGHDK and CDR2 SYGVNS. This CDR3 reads CASSESGSAYEQYF. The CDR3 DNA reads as TGTGCCAGCAGTGAGTCAGGTTCCGCCTACGAGCAGTACTTC.

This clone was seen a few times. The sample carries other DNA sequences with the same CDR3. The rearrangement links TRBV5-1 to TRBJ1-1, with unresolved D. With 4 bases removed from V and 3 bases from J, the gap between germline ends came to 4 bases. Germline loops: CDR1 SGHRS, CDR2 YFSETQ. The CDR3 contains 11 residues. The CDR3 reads CASSLDTEAFF. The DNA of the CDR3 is TGCGCCAGCAGCCTCGACACTGAAGCTTTCTTT.

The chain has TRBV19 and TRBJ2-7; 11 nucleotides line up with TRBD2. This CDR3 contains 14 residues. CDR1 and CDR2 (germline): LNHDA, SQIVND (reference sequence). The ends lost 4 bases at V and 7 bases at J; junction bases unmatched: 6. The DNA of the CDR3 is TGTGCCAGTAGTAAGCTAGCGGGGGGCCTTGAGCAGTACTTC. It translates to CASSKLAGGLEQYF. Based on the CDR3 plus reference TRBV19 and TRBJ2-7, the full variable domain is DGGITQSPKYLFRKEGQNVTLSCEQNLNHDAMYWYRQDPGQGLRLIYYSQIVNDFQKGDIAEGYSVSREKKESFPLTVTSAQKNPTAFYLCASSKLAGGLEQYFGPGTRLTVT.

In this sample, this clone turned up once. The CDR3: CAASRGSSYNEQFF. CDR3 coding DNA: TGTGCCGCGTCGCGGGGGAGCTCCTACAATGAGCAGTTCTTC. The chain employs TRBV6-5 and TRBJ2-1; TRBD2 agrees at 7 bases. The junction had 7 bases not matched to a gene; V was cut back by 11 bases and J by 0 bases. The CDR3 sequence is 14 residues long. CDR1 MNHEY and CDR2 SVGAGI come from the germline V gene.

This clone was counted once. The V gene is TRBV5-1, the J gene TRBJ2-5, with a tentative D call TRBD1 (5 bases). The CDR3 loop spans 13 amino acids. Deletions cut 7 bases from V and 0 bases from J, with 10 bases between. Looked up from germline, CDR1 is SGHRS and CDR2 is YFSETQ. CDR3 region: CASSREYQETQYF. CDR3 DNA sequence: TGCGCCAGCTCCAGGGAATACCAAGAGACCCAGTACTTC. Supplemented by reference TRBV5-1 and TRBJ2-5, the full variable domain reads KAGVTQTPRYLIKTRGQQVTLSCSPISGHRSVSWYQQTPGQGLQFLFEYFSETQRNKGNFPGRFSGRQFSNSRSEMNVSTLELGDSALYLCASSREYQETQYFGPGTRLLVL.

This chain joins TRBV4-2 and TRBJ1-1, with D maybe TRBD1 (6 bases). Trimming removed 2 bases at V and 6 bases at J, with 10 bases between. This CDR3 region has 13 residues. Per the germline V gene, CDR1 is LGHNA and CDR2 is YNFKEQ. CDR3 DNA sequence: TGTGCCAGCAGCCAACCGGACAGACCTGAAGCTTTCTTT. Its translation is CASSQPDRPEAFF.

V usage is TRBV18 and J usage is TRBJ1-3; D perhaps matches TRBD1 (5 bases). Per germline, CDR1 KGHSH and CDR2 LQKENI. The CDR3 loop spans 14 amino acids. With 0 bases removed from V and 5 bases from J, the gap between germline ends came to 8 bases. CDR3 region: CASSPPTARNTIYF. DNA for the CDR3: TGTGCCAGCTCACCACCGACAGCAAGAAACACCATATATTTT.

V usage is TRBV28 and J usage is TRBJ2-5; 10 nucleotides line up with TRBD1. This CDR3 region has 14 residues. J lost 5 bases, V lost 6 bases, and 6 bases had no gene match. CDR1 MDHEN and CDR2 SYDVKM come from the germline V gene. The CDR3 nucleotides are TGTGCCAGCAGGACGACAGGGGGCCGGGAGACCCAGTACTTC. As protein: CASRTTGGRETQYF.